This TCR beta chain was captured by sequencing in a study of CD8 T cells in Susac syndrome. When the RNA was reverse transcribed, random hexamers were used with an input of roughly 0.45 to 1 ug. One entry per CDR3 protein results from TCRdb running MiXCR on the immunoSEQ multiplex PCR reads. The sample lists roughly 110,000 distinct CDR3 sequences, approximately 94% occurring once. Germline loops: CDR1 LNHNV, CDR2 YYDKDF (reference sequence). Trimming cost V 6 bases and J 2 bases; bases outside gene matches: 4. The CDR3 has 16 residues. Sequenced input: CD8+ T cells from PBMCs. The TCR sequence derives from a human donor with Susac syndrome. The V and J genes are TRBV15 and TRBJ2-1; 13 positions agree with TRBD2. The CDR3 DNA is TGTGCCACCAGTTTGACTAGCGGGGGGACCTACAATGAGCAGTTCTTC. This codes for CATSLTSGGTYNEQFF.